These 15 T cell receptor beta chains originate from one sample sequenced in a study of OX40 agonist ivuxolimab in advanced cancers. Only in-frame clones appear in the TCRdb table, and some are missing; sequencing was by immunoSEQ multiplex PCR. The table lists more than 30,000 clones, approximately 79% of them singletons. The starting material was CD4+ or CD8+ T cells sorted from blood, obtained in a trial of the OX40 agonist ivuxolimab. All receptors derive from an adult with an advanced solid tumor such as melanoma, head and neck, liver or kidney cancer.

As to this clone: Other DNA sequences within the sample encode an identical CDR3. This chain uses TRBV7-2 with TRBJ2-5; 13 bases align to TRBD2. The CDR3 has 15 amino acids. Trimming took 4 bases from V and 5 from J; bases not matched to a gene: 4. Germline-derived CDR1 and CDR2 are SGHTA and FQGNSA. CDR3: CASSSTSGGAETQYF. The CDR3 nucleotides read TGTGCCAGCAGCTCCACTAGCGGGGGGGCGGAGACCCAGTACTTC. Variable domain in full (rest from reference TRBV7-2 and TRBJ2-5): GAGVSQSPSNKVTEKGKDVELRCDPISGHTALYWYRQSLGQGLEFLIYFQGNSAPDKSGLPSDRFSAERTGGSVSTLTIQRTQQEDSAVYLCASSSTSGGAETQYFGPGTRLLVL.

This clone was seen only a few times. The chain recombines TRBV18 with TRBJ1-1, with 8 bases that match TRBD1. Germline lookup yields CDR1 KGHSH and CDR2 LQKENI. This CDR3 spans 15 amino acids. V gave up 1 base and J gave up 1 base; unmatched junction bases: 2. Here the CDR3 DNA reads TGTGCCAGCTCACCACGGACAGGGTCGAACACTGAAGCTTTCTTT. Its translation is CASSPRTGSNTEAFF.

Concerning this clone: Sequence at one end of the junction differs from germline and may be a read error. The V gene is TRBV7-9, the J gene TRBJ1-2; TRBD1 matches at 7 bases. The CDR3 has 13 residues. Germline lookup yields CDR1 SEHNR and CDR2 FQNEAQ (reference sequence). The DNA of the CDR3 is TGTGCCAGCACCTTAACAGGGGACTATGGCTACACCTTC. Encoded protein: CASTLTGDYGYTF.

The chain has TRBV4-1 and TRBJ2-1, with unresolved D. CDR1 and CDR2 from the germline V gene are MGHRA and YSYEKL. CDR3 length: 17 amino acids. V gave up 1 base and J gave up 1 base, with 14 bases separating them. CDR3 in amino acids: CASSQGVMVGSYNEQFF. For the CDR3, the DNA is TGCGCCAGCAGCCAAGGGGTCATGGTGGGGTCCTACAATGAGCAGTTCTTC.

The V call is TRBV5-1, the J call TRBJ1-1; weak D call: TRBD1 (6 bases). V was trimmed by 0 bases and J by 3 bases, leaving 15 bases between them. The CDR3 sequence is 16 residues long. Germline V gives CDR1 SGHRS, CDR2 YFSETQ. The DNA for the CDR3 is TGCGCCAGCAGCTTGGGGGCTGGGGGCCTCCACACTGAAGCTTTCTTT. Protein: CASSLGAGGLHTEAFF.

The V call is TRBV10-3, the J call TRBJ2-3, with 8 bases that match TRBD1. The CDR3 is 16 amino acids. CDR1 and CDR2 (germline): ENHRY, SYGVKD. The junction had 12 bases not matched to a gene; V was cut back by 6 bases and J by 4 bases. The CDR3 loop is CAISQTGDKAADTQYF. The CDR3 nucleotides read TGTGCCATCAGCCAGACAGGGGATAAAGCTGCAGATACGCAGTATTTT.

The chain links TRBV7-2 to TRBJ2-3, with 11 bases identical to TRBD2. Looked up from germline, CDR1 is SGHTA and CDR2 is FQGNSA. The CDR3 totals 16 residues. J gave up 6 bases and V 1 base, and 6 bases lay outside the gene matches. The CDR3 DNA is TGTGCCAGCAGCTTAGTGGAACTAGCGGGAGCGGATACGCAGTATTTT. Protein product: CASSLVELAGADTQYF. Supplemented by reference TRBV7-2 and TRBJ2-3, the full variable domain reads GAGVSQSPSNKVTEKGKDVELRCDPISGHTALYWYRQSLGQGLEFLIYFQGNSAPDKSGLPSDRFSAERTGGSVSTLTIQRTQQEDSAVYLCASSLVELAGADTQYFGPGTRLTVL.

The chain combines TRBV10-3 with TRBJ1-4; 7 bases map to TRBD1. This CDR3 has 14 amino acids. J gave up 8 bases and V 10 bases, and 13 bases lay outside the gene matches. The germline V gene has CDR1 ENHRY and CDR2 SYGVKD. CDR3 protein: CASSLGTVGEKLFF. The CDR3 DNA sequence: TGTGCCAGCAGCCTAGGGACAGTAGGAGAAAAACTGTTTTTT.

V is TRBV5-1 and J is TRBJ2-7; 8 nucleotides align to TRBD1. The CDR3 covers 15 residues. The V and J ends lost 4 bases and 2 bases, in that order; junction bases with no gene match: 8. Germline loops: CDR1 SGHRS, CDR2 YFSETQ. DNA for the CDR3: TGCGCCAGCAGCCCCCGGACAGGGAATCCCTACGAGCAGTACTTC. It codes for CASSPRTGNPYEQYF. Looking up the rest from reference TRBV5-1 and TRBJ2-7 gives the full variable domain: KAGVTQTPRYLIKTRGQQVTLSCSPISGHRSVSWYQQTPGQGLQFLFEYFSETQRNKGNFPGRFSGRQFSNSRSEMNVSTLELGDSALYLCASSPRTGNPYEQYFGPGTRLTVT.

The chain has TRBV4-1 and TRBJ1-1; 7 bases match TRBD1. Germline CDR1 is MGHRA and CDR2 is YSYEKL. There are 15 residues in the CDR3. V shed 4 bases, J shed 1 base, and the junction held 6 bases outside the gene matches. In nucleotides, the CDR3 is TGCGCCAGCAGCCCTCAGGGGGTAGGGAACACTGAAGCTTTCTTT. Translated, it gives CASSPQGVGNTEAFF.

A single count supports this clone. The sample has other DNA sequences that encode this CDR3 too. V gene TRBV19 combines with J gene TRBJ2-7, with a possible D match to TRBD2 (5 bases). Germline V lookup: CDR1 LNHDA, CDR2 SQIVND (reference sequence). CDR3 size: 13 residues. The ends were cut back, 3 bases at V and 7 bases at J, with 13 bases in the middle. The CDR3 DNA sequence: TGTGCCAGTAGTATCTCGGGGTCATGGGAGCAGTACTTC. Translation gives CASSISGSWEQYF.

The chain employs TRBV2 and TRBJ1-2; TRBD1 agrees at 11 bases. Per the germline V gene, CDR1 is SNHLY and CDR2 is FYNNEI. Germline trimming cut 6 bases from V and 13 bases from J; bases unmatched to any gene: 13. The CDR3 spans 14 residues. CDR3 sequence: CASSFGDRGTFSTF. The CDR3 DNA reads as TGTGCCAGCAGCTTTGGGGACAGGGGGACCTTTAGCACCTTC. The variable domain in full, with the rest retrieved from reference TRBV2 and TRBJ1-2, is EPEVTQTPSHQVTQMGQEVILRCVPISNHLYFYWYRQILGQKVEFLVSFYNNEISEKSEIFDDQFSVERPDGSNFTLKIRSTKLEDSAMYFCASSFGDRGTFSTFGSGTRLTVV.

The CDR3 sequence is CASSADLANTEAFF. The CDR3, as DNA: TGTGCCAGCAGCGCGGACCTAGCCAACACTGAAGCTTTCTTT. The chain carries TRBV9 and TRBJ1-1; no reliable D call. V lost 3 bases, J lost 2 bases, and 11 bases lay in between. The germline gives CDR1 SGDLS, CDR2 YYNGEE. The CDR3 covers 14 residues.

V usage is TRBV2 and J usage is TRBJ2-5; maybe TRBD2 (7 bases). V was cut by 6 bases and J by 2 bases, with 28 bases left in between. The CDR3 is 19 amino acids. Germline V gene data show CDR1 as SNHLY and CDR2 as FYNNEI. The CDR3 DNA sequence: TGTGCCAGCAGGCCCTTTGGCGGGGGCCTCTTGAGGGAGCAAGAGACCCAGTACTTC. It is translated as CASRPFGGGLLREQETQYF.

The chain links TRBV6-5 to TRBJ1-2, with no clear D. Trimming left V 2 bases short and J 8 bases short, with 18 bases between. The germline CDR1 and CDR2 sequences are MNHEY and SVGAGI. CDR3 length: 15 residues. DNA of the CDR3: TGTGCCAGCAGTTACAGTTCTCCAGGTGATGGAGGCTACACCTTC. Its protein is CASSYSSPGDGGYTF.